Included here is one T cell receptor (beta chain) sequence, with context. The target antigen is unknown. CDR1 MNHEY and CDR2 SVGAGI come from the germline V gene. This CDR3 spans 13 amino acids. V gave up 6 bases and J gave up 3 bases, with 12 bases separating them. RNA extraction gave at least 5 micrograms of total RNA per sample. Combining a sample-barcoded 5' primer with a J-beta primer mix, a second PCR ran for 7 to 11 cycles. Every cDNA was tagged by a template-switch adaptor with 12 random nucleotides. TCRdb called the 5' RACE reads again in MiXCR, with one record for every CDR3 protein. The sample yields 800,000 to 900,000 distinct CDR3 sequences, about 62% seen once. The source of the sample is a study of blood T cells in healthy people across ages. Background on the study: The template switching approach captured approximately one barcoded beta molecule for every two T cells.

The study's findings and limits: Naive T cell percentage by flow cytometry tracked strongly with beta diversity.

This chain joins TRBV6-5 and TRBJ2-7; maybe TRBD2 (5 bases). The sample consisted of blood. This clonotype was obtained from a man in his thirties or forties in good health. CDR3 sequence (DNA): TGTGCCAGCAGAGCCGGGATAAACTACGAGCAGTACTTC. This sequence encodes CASRAGINYEQYF.